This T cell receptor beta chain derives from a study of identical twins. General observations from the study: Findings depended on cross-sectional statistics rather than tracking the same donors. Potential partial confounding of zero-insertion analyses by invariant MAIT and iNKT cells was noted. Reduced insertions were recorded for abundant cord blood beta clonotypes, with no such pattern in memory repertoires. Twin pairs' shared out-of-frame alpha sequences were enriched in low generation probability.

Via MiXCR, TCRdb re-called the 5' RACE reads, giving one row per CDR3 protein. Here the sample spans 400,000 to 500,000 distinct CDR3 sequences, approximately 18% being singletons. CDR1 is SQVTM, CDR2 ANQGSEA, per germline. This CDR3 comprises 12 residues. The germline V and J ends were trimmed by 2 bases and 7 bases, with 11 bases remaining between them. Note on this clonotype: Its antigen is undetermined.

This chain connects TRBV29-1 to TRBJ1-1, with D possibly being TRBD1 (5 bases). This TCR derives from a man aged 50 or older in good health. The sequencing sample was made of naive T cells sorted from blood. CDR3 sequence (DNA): TGCAGCGTTGAAATACGGGGACTTGAAGCTTTCTTT. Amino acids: CSVEIRGLEAFF.